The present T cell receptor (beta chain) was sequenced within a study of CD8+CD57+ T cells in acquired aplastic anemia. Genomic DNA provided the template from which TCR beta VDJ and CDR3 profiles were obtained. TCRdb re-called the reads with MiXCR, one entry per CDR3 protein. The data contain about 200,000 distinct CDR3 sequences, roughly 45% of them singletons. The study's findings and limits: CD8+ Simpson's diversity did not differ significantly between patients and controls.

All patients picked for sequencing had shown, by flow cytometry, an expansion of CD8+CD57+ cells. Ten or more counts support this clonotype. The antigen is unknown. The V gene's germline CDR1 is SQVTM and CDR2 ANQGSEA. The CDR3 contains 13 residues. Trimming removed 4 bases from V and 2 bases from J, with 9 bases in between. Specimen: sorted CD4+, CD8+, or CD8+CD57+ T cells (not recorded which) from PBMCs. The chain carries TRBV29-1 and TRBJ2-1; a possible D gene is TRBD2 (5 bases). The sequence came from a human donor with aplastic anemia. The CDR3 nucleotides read TGCAGCGTTGTTCCGGGGACCTACAATGAGCAGTTCTTC. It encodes CSVVPGTYNEQFF.